This T cell receptor (beta chain) stems from a study of cytomegalovirus exposure and HLA in healthy donors. Overall study results and limits: Some highly shared sequence variants likely arose as a pipeline artifact.

The CDR3 runs to 15 residues. Germline V CDR1 and CDR2: SGHTA, FQGNSA. V was pared by 0 bases and J by 8 bases, with 7 bases of the junction left unmatched. Notes on this clone: The antigen remains unidentified.

The PCR made use of 60 Vbeta and 13 Jbeta primers. TCRdb's table, derived via immunoSEQ multiplex PCR, lists solely in-frame clones and lacks some. The table lists 150,000 to 170,000 clones, roughly 75% of them singletons. The specimen sequenced was PBMCs. The TCR sequence derives from a man younger than 30 in good health and CMV-seronegative. The V call is TRBV7-2, the J call TRBJ2-1; 7 nucleotides align to TRBD2. CDR3 amino acids: CASSLAGGPGHEQFF. The CDR3 coding sequence is TGTGCCAGCAGCTTAGCGGGAGGGCCTGGGCATGAGCAGTTCTTC.